This is a list of T cell receptor beta chains from one sample in a study of CD8+ T cells in alopecia areata. The protocol was immunoSEQ multiplex PCR, while the TCRdb copy is restricted to in-frame clones and leaves out a portion. This sample has 150,000 to 200,000 clones; about 54% occur once, and the top ten carry less than 5%. Sequencing was done on a sample of CD4+ T cells sorted from blood. These receptors were collected from a human donor in good health. The CDR3 runs from the conserved cysteine through the conserved F or W. Only part of the rows carry a size: once, few, many, or a class if the clone is expanded.

V	size	CDR3
TRBV6-5	-	CASSYSRSAEQFF
TRBV6-5	-	CASSPAASANYGYTF
TRBV30	-	CAWMVPGGKSYNEQFF
TRBV29-1	-	CSVGDREDTGELFF
TRBV15	-	CATRPGGLQTRGYTF
TRBV28	-	CASSQTGWGSNQPQHF
TRBV5-6	-	CASSSKGRNPQQPQHF
TRBV7-9	-	CASRSSGGSGQDTQYF
TRBV6-1	few	CASSGLAGVGANVLTF
TRBV28	-	CASSSDRNEQFF
TRBV29-1	few	CSVYRALGNEQFF
TRBV30	-	CAWSVWYGPQETQYF
TRBV19	few	CASSVVGMARGYTF
TRBV29-1	-	CSVAKDSNYGYTF
TRBV7-9	-	CASSGNYEQYF
TRBV30	-	CAWSLGWGEQFF
TRBV2	-	CASKSDRSSYEQYF
TRBV23-1	-	CASSRRQSSNTEAFF
TRBV27	-	CASRTLIGTQYF
TRBV28	-	CASNSMGAGSFF
TRBV4-1	few	CASSQDPRQGRETQYF
TRBV4-1	few	CASSQNGQGRGYTF
TRBV9	-	CASSAHGQGEAFF
TRBV7-8	-	CASSLLLGTQYF
TRBV2	-	CASSLWGTYEQYF
TRBV4-1	-	CASSLGFGDLTDTQYF
TRBV6-1	-	CATKKTGDANTEAFF
TRBV6-5	few	CASFSGLPNEKLFF
TRBV5-6	-	CASSLGLSNPTGYEQYF
TRBV29-1	-	CSVEGGRELTDTQYF
TRBV7-2	few	CASSFGGMNTEAFF
TRBV9	-	CASSPQPYGVAGEETQYF
TRBV7-6	-	CASSLAAQTQYF
TRBV27	-	CASSFWGGGYTF
TRBV30	few	CAWSRRASGLAEQYF
TRBV4-1	few	CASSQEGIEYF
TRBV27	-	CASSFRVPTSGWTDTQYF
TRBV12-5	-	CAYNEQFF
TRBV4-1	once	CASSQVPNSPGELFF
TRBV27	-	CASRTDSITEAFF
TRBV7-8	few	CASRFSGTETQYF
TRBV15	-	CATSRDLREKETQYF
TRBV29-1	-	CSVGVGNTGELFF
TRBV5-1	-	CASSLGQVTEAFF
TRBV7-9	-	CASTPGQGGLQETQYF
TRBV19	-	CASNPGNDQPQHF
TRBV6-5	-	CASYGTGAFGEQFF
TRBV29-1	-	CSVDRGPYEQYF
TRBV5-1	once	CASSFKGPASEQYF
TRBV27	-	CASSTGQGVTVWGYTF
TRBV6-5	few	CASSPGLAGGFEQFF
TRBV4-1	many	CASSRAPNEKLFF
TRBV7-9	-	CASSAGTGGYTF
TRBV30	-	CAWSLLAGVRSYNEQFF
TRBV30	once	CAWSDRSDEQYF
TRBV2	few	CASTFPGTGRNEQFF
TRBV6-5	-	CASSLRPILNTEAFF
TRBV29-1	-	CSVARGTTYEQYF
TRBV29-1	-	CSAGDIANYGYTF
TRBV18	few	CASSPPNADREQFF